These 22 T cell receptor beta chains share one sample of origin, sequenced in a study of blood T cell repertoires in COVID-19 (dated by TCRdb to the early 2020s). Libraries were made using the immunoSEQ multiplex PCR assay. TCRdb carries this immuneACCESS record with in-frame sequences only. Its versions omit some clonotypes, under half of them owing to an unresolved V gene in the studies checked, with the rest unexplained. The sample yields 200,000 to 300,000 clones; around 80% were counted once. The ten largest clones capture over 4.5% of the sample. The specimen was peripheral blood. Receptors originate from a human donor in a cohort sampled during active COVID-19.

The chain couples TRBV5-5 to TRBJ2-7; no reliable D call. The CDR3 extends over 14 amino acids. Germline V gene lookup returns CDR1 SGHKS and CDR2 YYEKEE (reference sequence). Trimming removed 0 bases at V and 2 bases at J, with 9 bases between. The CDR3 DNA follows: TGTGCCAGCAGCTTGGTACTACACGCCTACGAGCAGTACTTC. It is translated as CASSLVLHAYEQYF.

The chain is built from TRBV7-6 and TRBJ2-1, with 7 bases identical to TRBD1. V was clipped by 1 base and J by 5 bases; unmatched bases: 5. The CDR3 is 15 residues long. The V gene's germline CDR1 is SGHVS and CDR2 FNYEAQ. The CDR3 protein is CASSLVPTGHNEQFF. CDR3 DNA: TGTGCCAGCAGCTTAGTCCCGACAGGGCACAATGAGCAGTTCTTC.

The chain employs TRBV6-6 and TRBJ1-5; TRBD1 might be the D (6 bases). V was cut by 2 bases and J by 5 bases, with 13 bases left in between. CDR3 length equals 15 residues. In germline, CDR1 is MNHNY, CDR2 SVGAGI (reference sequence). CDR3 nucleotide sequence: TGTGCCAGCAGTTACAGGGCAGGGGCGGATCAGCCCCAGCATTTT. Protein sequence: CASSYRAGADQPQHF.

The chain employs TRBV5-1 and TRBJ2-7; D perhaps matches TRBD1 (6 bases). This CDR3 has 13 residues. Germline V gene lookup returns CDR1 SGHRS and CDR2 YFSETQ. V was cut by 0 bases and J by 6 bases, with 10 bases left in between. CDR3 DNA sequence: TGCGCCAGCAGCTTGGACGGACAGACCGAGCAGTACTTC. The encoded protein is CASSLDGQTEQYF.

CDR3 sequence (DNA): TGCGCCAGCATGCCGGGACAGGGGGCAGGAAACACCATATATTTT. As protein: CASMPGQGAGNTIYF. This chain links TRBV5-1 with TRBJ1-3; 12 bases agree with TRBD1. This CDR3 is 15 amino acids long. The ends lost 6 bases at V and 4 bases at J; junction bases unmatched: 5. The germline V gene has CDR1 SGHRS and CDR2 YFSETQ. The full variable domain, its missing parts supplied by reference TRBV5-1 and TRBJ1-3, is KAGVTQTPRYLIKTRGQQVTLSCSPISGHRSVSWYQQTPGQGLQFLFEYFSETQRNKGNFPGRFSGRQFSNSRSEMNVSTLELGDSALYLCASMPGQGAGNTIYFGEGSWLTVV.

The rearrangement joins TRBV3-1 (or the pseudogene TRBV3-2) to TRBJ2-7; possible D gene TRBD2, 5 bases. The CDR3 consists of 16 residues. CDR1 LGHDT and CDR2 YNNKEL come from the germline V gene (reference sequence). Trimming removed 4 bases at V and 6 bases at J, with 22 bases between. The CDR3 DNA reads as TGTGCCAGCAGCCTCAAAGGCCTAAGGACTTCTAGCGAGCAGTACTTC. It encodes CASSLKGLRTSSEQYF.

In nucleotides, the CDR3 is TGTGCCAGCACCCGACAGGTGGGTCAGCCCCAGCATTTT. Its protein product is CASTRQVGQPQHF. V gene TRBV6-5 combines with J gene TRBJ1-5; D may be TRBD1 (6 bases). V lost 7 bases and J 6 bases, leaving 13 bases between the germline ends. Germline V gives CDR1 MNHEY, CDR2 SVGAGI. The CDR3 loop spans 13 amino acids.

This sequence joins TRBV27 and TRBJ2-1; possibly TRBD2 for D (7 bases). Germline V gene lookup returns CDR1 MNHEY and CDR2 SMNVEV (reference sequence). The CDR3 runs to 18 residues. V lost 1 base and J 0 bases, leaving 16 bases between the germline ends. The chain's CDR3 is CASSLWRGTSGSYNEQFF. The DNA for the CDR3 is TGTGCCAGCAGTTTATGGCGGGGGACATCGGGCTCCTACAATGAGCAGTTCTTC.

This chain uses TRBV21-1 with TRBJ2-4; the table calls TRBD2, which could not be checked here. TRBV21-1 is annotated as a pseudogene. The CDR3 covers 16 residues. CDR3 in DNA: TGTGCCAGCAGCTCTCGAAGAGCTCCAGCCAAAAACATTCAGTACTTC. Translated, it gives CASSSRRAPAKNIQYF.

The V call is TRBV11-2, the J call TRBJ2-1, with D perhaps TRBD2 (5 bases). Trimming removed 7 bases at V and 8 bases at J, with 12 bases between. This CDR3 is built from 12 residues. CDR1 is SGHAT and CDR2 is FQNNGV in the germline V gene. CDR3 sequence reads: CASTTSFDEQFF. In nucleotides, the CDR3 is TGTGCCAGCACAACTAGTTTCGATGAGCAGTTCTTC.

J is TRBJ2-2 and V is TRBV7-9; 12 nucleotides align to TRBD2. Trimming removed 5 bases from V and 4 bases from J; junction bases left unmatched: 8. Germline V CDR1 and CDR2: SEHNR, FQNEAQ (reference sequence). The CDR3 covers 17 residues. The CDR3 is CASSRLAGVTGTGELFF. DNA of the CDR3: TGTGCCAGCAGCCGACTAGCGGGAGTCACGGGCACCGGGGAGCTGTTTTTT.

The chain combines TRBV5-5 with TRBJ2-7; TRBD1 matches at 10 bases. This CDR3 is built from 15 residues. The junction had 4 bases not matched to a gene; V was cut back by 1 base and J by 3 bases. CDR1 and CDR2 from the germline V gene are SGHKS and YYEKEE (reference sequence). The CDR3: CASSLLGQGGYEQYF. The CDR3 DNA reads TGTGCCAGCAGCTTGTTAGGACAGGGGGGCTACGAGCAGTACTTC.

The V and J genes are TRBV10-1 and TRBJ1-1, with 8 positions matching TRBD1. V shed 5 bases and J 9 bases; nucleotides not matched to a gene: 11. The CDR3 is 14 residues long. The germline V gene has CDR1 WNHNN and CDR2 SYGVQD (reference sequence). The DNA of the CDR3 is TGCGCCAGCAGTCACCCGACCGGACAGGGAAAAGCTTTCTTT. This sequence encodes CASSHPTGQGKAFF.

This chain uses TRBV21-1 with TRBJ1-1; no check of the table's D call, TRBD1, against the DNA was made. TRBV21-1 is deemed a pseudogene. The CDR3 consists of 16 residues. The CDR3 spells CASSPEPEDRDTEAFF. The CDR3 nucleotides are TGTGCCAGCAGCCCCGAACCGGAGGACAGGGACACTGAAGCTTTCTTT.

The V call is TRBV5-6, the J call TRBJ1-1; TRBD1 aligns across 9 bases. There are 16 residues in the CDR3. With V trimmed by 2 bases and J by 0 bases, 5 bases remained unmatched. The germline gives CDR1 SGHDT, CDR2 YYEEEE. CDR3: CASSFRTGVLNTEAFF. As DNA, the CDR3 is TGTGCCAGCAGCTTTAGGACAGGGGTCTTGAACACTGAAGCTTTCTTT.

V and J are TRBV14 and TRBJ1-1, with 8 bases that match TRBD1. Germline-derived CDR1 and CDR2 are SGHDN and FVKESK. The CDR3 runs to 15 residues. V dropped 3 bases and J dropped 0; count of bases not matched to a gene: 3. In DNA, the CDR3 is TGTGCCAGCAGCCAGAGACAGGGGCTGAACACTGAAGCTTTCTTT. This encodes CASSQRQGLNTEAFF.

This rearrangement joins TRBV19 to TRBJ1-5; D unclear. In germline, CDR1 is LNHDA, CDR2 SQIVND (reference sequence). This CDR3 region has 15 residues. The V end was cut by 5 bases, the J end by 0 bases, with 11 bases between. The CDR3: CASSVVPYSNQPQHF. As DNA, the CDR3 is TGTGCCAGTAGTGTCGTCCCGTATAGCAATCAGCCCCAGCATTTT. The variable domain in full, with the rest retrieved from reference TRBV19 and TRBJ1-5, is DGGITQSPKYLFRKEGQNVTLSCEQNLNHDAMYWYRQDPGQGLRLIYYSQIVNDFQKGDIAEGYSVSREKKESFPLTVTSAQKNPTAFYLCASSVVPYSNQPQHFGDGTRLSIL.

This clone was recorded many times. The identical CDR3 is also encoded by other nucleotide sequences in the sample. The chain has TRBV7-6 and TRBJ2-7, with TRBD2 matching 8 bases. J was trimmed by 3 bases and V by 5 bases; bases with no gene match: 12. CDR3 length: 16 residues. Germline V gene data show CDR1 as SGHVS and CDR2 as FNYEAQ. DNA of the CDR3: TGTGCCAGCAGCATCCCCCGGGGGCTAGCGGGCTACGAGCAGTACTTC. It codes for CASSIPRGLAGYEQYF.

This chain links TRBV5-1 with TRBJ2-5; D remains ambiguous. The CDR3 consists of 15 residues. From germline, CDR1 is SGHRS and CDR2 YFSETQ. V was pared by 4 bases and J by 5 bases, with 18 bases between. CDR3: CASSRGSQGEETQYF. The CDR3 coding sequence is TGCGCCAGCAGCCGAGGATCCCAAGGCGAGGAGACCCAGTACTTC.

V usage is TRBV6-6 and J usage is TRBJ1-1; TRBD1 might be the D (5 bases). This CDR3 is built from 14 residues. Germline values: CDR1 MNHNY, CDR2 SVGAGI (reference sequence). The V end lost 6 bases, the J end lost 0 bases, and 11 bases lay between the germline ends. Written as DNA, the CDR3 is TGTGCCAGCAGATTCGACAGAATGAACACTGAAGCTTTCTTT. Translation gives CASRFDRMNTEAFF.

This clone was seen many times. V is TRBV7-3 and J is TRBJ2-3; 7 positions agree with TRBD1. This CDR3 contains 15 residues. Germline CDR1 is SGHTA and CDR2 is FQGTGA. J gave up 2 bases and V 5 bases, and 7 bases lay outside the gene matches. The CDR3 loop reads CASSPTGTFTDTQYF. In nucleotides, the CDR3 is TGTGCCAGCAGCCCGACAGGGACCTTCACAGATACGCAGTATTTT.

DNA for the CDR3: TGTGCCAGCAGTTCAGGGTCTTCCTCCTACAATGAGCAGTTCTTC. This sequence encodes CASSSGSSSYNEQFF. The chain recombines TRBV6-5 with TRBJ2-1, with D perhaps matching TRBD1 (5 bases). With 4 bases removed from V and 0 bases from J, the gap between germline ends came to 10 bases. This CDR3 region has 15 residues. Germline V gene sequence: CDR1 MNHEY, CDR2 SVGAGI.